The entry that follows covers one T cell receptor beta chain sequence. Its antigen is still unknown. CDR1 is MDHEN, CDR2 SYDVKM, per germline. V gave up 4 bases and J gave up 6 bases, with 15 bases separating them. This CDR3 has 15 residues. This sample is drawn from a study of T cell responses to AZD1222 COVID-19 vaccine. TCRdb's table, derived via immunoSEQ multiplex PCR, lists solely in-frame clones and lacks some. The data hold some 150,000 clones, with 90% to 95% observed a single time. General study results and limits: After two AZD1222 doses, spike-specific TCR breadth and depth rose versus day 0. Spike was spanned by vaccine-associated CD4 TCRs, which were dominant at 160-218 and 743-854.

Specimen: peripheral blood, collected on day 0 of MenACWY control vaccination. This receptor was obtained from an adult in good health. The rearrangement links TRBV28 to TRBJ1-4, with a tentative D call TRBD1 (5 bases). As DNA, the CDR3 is TGTGCCAGCAGTTCCCCCGGGACGGACTATGAAAAACTGTTTTTT. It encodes CASSSPGTDYEKLFF.